What follows are 7 T cell receptor beta chains derived from one specimen sequenced in a study of regulatory T cells in long-lasting Graves disease. Building the TCR beta libraries relied on iRepertoire HTBI primers, and CDR3 regions underwent Arm-PCR. From the multiplex PCR reads, TCRdb called clonotypes with MiXCR, one entry per CDR3 protein. The data show about 500,000 distinct CDR3 sequences, with 16% seen just once and approximately 12% held by the top ten. Specified time point: newly diagnosed GD, antithyroid drugs for less than 3 months. With RNA extracted from PBMCs as input, the TCR library was made. The sample was also linked to a second study, of T cells in Graves' hyperthyroidism and ophthalmopathy.

Specimen: peripheral blood mononuclear cells (PBMCs), collected at new diagnosis, from a patient treated with antithyroid drugs. Receptors originate from a man aged 35 to 55 with Graves disease.

This clonotype was counted many times. The chain has TRBV5-1 and TRBJ1-1; D gene ambiguous. V was trimmed by 0 bases and J by 3 bases, leaving 9 bases between them. Germline assignment: CDR1 SGHRS and CDR2 YFSETQ. CDR3 size: 14 residues. CDR3 residues: CASSLASGDTEAFF. As DNA, the CDR3 is TGCGCCAGCAGCTTGGCCTCTGGAGACACTGAAGCTTTCTTT. The full variable domain, rest sourced from reference TRBV5-1 and TRBJ1-1, is KAGVTQTPRYLIKTRGQQVTLSCSPISGHRSVSWYQQTPGQGLQFLFEYFSETQRNKGNFPGRFSGRQFSNSRSEMNVSTLELGDSALYLCASSLASGDTEAFFGQGTRLTVV.

This clonotype was detected a few times. The chain uses TRBV4-2 and TRBJ1-2; D remains ambiguous. V lost 4 bases and J lost 2, with 5 bases in between. CDR1 is LGHNA and CDR2 is YNFKEQ in the germline V gene. The CDR3 totals 12 residues. This chain's CDR3 is CASSLLNYGYTF. In DNA, the CDR3 is TGTGCCAGCAGCCTATTAAACTATGGCTACACCTTC.

At least ten counts were recorded for this clonotype. J is TRBJ2-4 and V is TRBV28; D ambiguous. Per the germline V gene, CDR1 is MDHEN and CDR2 is SYDVKM. The CDR3 runs 19 residues. The ends were cut back, 1 base at V and 2 bases at J, with 21 bases in the middle. CDR3 nucleotides: TGTGCCAGCAGTTTATCGTACGATGGCGAGGAAGGGTCCAAAAACATTCAGTACTTC. Translation gives CASSLSYDGEEGSKNIQYF.

The table lists this clonotype with a few counts. Sequence at one end of the junction differs from germline and may be a read error. The rearrangement links TRBV5-1 to TRBJ2-1; perhaps D is TRBD1 or TRBD2 (5 bases each). The CDR3 totals 13 residues. In germline, CDR1 is SGHRS, CDR2 YFSETQ. CDR3 protein: CASSPNRGQILCF. The DNA for the CDR3 is TGCGCCAGCAGTCCAAACCGGGGCCAAATATTATGCTTC.

This clonotype was seen a handful of times. The rearrangement uses TRBV28 and TRBJ2-2; 12 bases match TRBD2. V lost 8 bases and J lost 10; bases outside the gene matches: 11. The CDR3 has 15 residues. The V gene's germline CDR1 is MDHEN and CDR2 SYDVKM. The CDR3 sequence: CASSPSGRGSAELFF. In DNA form, the CDR3 reads TGTGCCAGCTCCCCTAGCGGGAGGGGTAGTGCGGAGCTGTTTTTT. Full variable domain (rest looked up from reference TRBV28 and TRBJ2-2): DVKVTQSSRYLVKRTGEKVFLECVQDMDHENMFWYRQDPGLGLRLIYFSYDVKMKEKGDIPEGYSVSREKKERFSLILESASTNQTSMYLCASSPSGRGSAELFFGEGSRLTVL.

In this sample, this clonotype turned up many times. V gene TRBV20-1 combines with J gene TRBJ2-1; 13 bases match TRBD2. V was pared by 2 bases and J by 6 bases, with 7 bases of the junction left unmatched. Germline V lookup: CDR1 DFQATT, CDR2 SNEGSKA (reference sequence). This CDR3 comprises 16 residues. In DNA form, the CDR3 reads TGCAGTGCTAGAAGTCCCGGGACTAGCGGGGTCAATGAGCAGTTCTTC. Amino acids: CSARSPGTSGVNEQFF.

This clonotype was seen more than once but under ten times. The chain recombines TRBV6-1 with TRBJ1-1, with D unresolved. This CDR3 has 14 residues. From germline, CDR1 is MNHNS and CDR2 SASEGT. V was cut by 7 bases and J by 0 bases, with 12 bases left in between. The CDR3: CASKTQDMNTEAFF. As DNA, the CDR3 is TGTGCCAGCAAGACTCAAGACATGAACACTGAAGCTTTCTTT.